Listed below are T cell receptor beta chains from one sample, sequenced in a study of Graves' ophthalmopathy and Graves' hyperthyroidism. TCRdb used MiXCR to reprocess the multiplex PCR reads, holding one entry per CDR3 protein. This sample yields hundreds of thousands of distinct CDR3 sequences, of which around 20% are seen a single time; approximately 3.2% belongs to the top ten. The sample comprised peripheral blood. The receptors come from a woman younger than 30 with stable Graves' hyperthyroidism. The CDR3 runs from the conserved cysteine through the conserved F or W. Each record gives: J gene, CDR3 length, V gene, clone size, CDR3 protein. Rows give clone size only sometimes, using once, few, many, or a class for an expanded clone.

j_call: TRBJ2-5; cdr3_length: 19; v_call: TRBV25-1; clone_size: many; cdr3_aa: CASSHRALLGTGVQETQYF
j_call: TRBJ1-6; cdr3_length: 15; v_call: TRBV12-3/TRBV12-4; clone_size: many; cdr3_aa: CASSSYARLRSPLHF
j_call: TRBJ2-4; cdr3_length: 16; v_call: TRBV2; clone_size: many; cdr3_aa: CASGTSQSLTKNIQYF
j_call: TRBJ2-6; cdr3_length: 16; v_call: TRBV20-1; clone_size: many; cdr3_aa: CSAPPLGSSGANVLTF
j_call: TRBJ1-1; cdr3_length: 13; v_call: TRBV27; clone_size: many; cdr3_aa: CASSIRGQGWAFF
j_call: TRBJ1-5; cdr3_length: 14; v_call: TRBV12-3/TRBV12-4; clone_size: many; cdr3_aa: CASSQTGGNQPQHF
j_call: TRBJ2-2; cdr3_length: 16; v_call: TRBV28; clone_size: many; cdr3_aa: CASSPPRPGLTGELFF
j_call: TRBJ2-4; cdr3_length: 14; v_call: TRBV27; clone_size: many; cdr3_aa: CASSGRTGENIQYF
j_call: TRBJ1-3; cdr3_length: 16; v_call: TRBV20-1; clone_size: many; cdr3_aa: CSARDGARHSGNTIYF
j_call: TRBJ1-1; cdr3_length: 14; v_call: TRBV12-3/TRBV12-4; clone_size: -; cdr3_aa: CASRGRGEYTEAFF
j_call: TRBJ2-5; cdr3_length: 13; v_call: TRBV20-1; clone_size: many; cdr3_aa: CSAGPGQNRAQYF
j_call: TRBJ2-7; cdr3_length: 15; v_call: TRBV28; clone_size: many; cdr3_aa: CASSGKDSSSYEQYF
j_call: TRBJ2-5; cdr3_length: 14; v_call: TRBV24-1; clone_size: many; cdr3_aa: CATSDTGRGQTQYF
j_call: TRBJ2-7; cdr3_length: 13; v_call: TRBV28; clone_size: many; cdr3_aa: CASSRTTPYEQYF
j_call: TRBJ2-7; cdr3_length: 13; v_call: TRBV19; clone_size: many; cdr3_aa: CASSSERSYEQYF
j_call: TRBJ2-5; cdr3_length: 13; v_call: TRBV6-1; clone_size: many; cdr3_aa: CASSKNRGETQYF
j_call: TRBJ1-1; cdr3_length: 12; v_call: TRBV29-1; clone_size: many; cdr3_aa: CSVGGSNTEAFF
j_call: TRBJ1-1; cdr3_length: 16; v_call: TRBV3-1; clone_size: many; cdr3_aa: CASSQVPGQGNTEAFF
j_call: TRBJ1-3; cdr3_length: 16; v_call: TRBV28; clone_size: many; cdr3_aa: CASSQTMTGSGNTIYF
j_call: TRBJ2-4; cdr3_length: 13; v_call: TRBV7-2; clone_size: many; cdr3_aa: CASSRDPSHIQYF
j_call: TRBJ2-5; cdr3_length: 16; v_call: TRBV6-2/TRBV6-3; clone_size: -; cdr3_aa: CASKFRTWDLPETQYF
j_call: TRBJ2-2; cdr3_length: 15; v_call: TRBV12-5; clone_size: many; cdr3_aa: CASGPSAGDTGELFF
j_call: TRBJ1-5; cdr3_length: 21; v_call: TRBV6-2/TRBV6-3; clone_size: few; cdr3_aa: CASSCTTNRTGGFRFYQPQHF
j_call: TRBJ2-4; cdr3_length: 11; v_call: TRBV20-1; clone_size: few; cdr3_aa: CSARQESIKYF
j_call: TRBJ1-3; cdr3_length: 16; v_call: TRBV19; clone_size: many; cdr3_aa: CASSRASYLTGNTIYF
j_call: TRBJ1-2; cdr3_length: 14; v_call: TRBV20-1; clone_size: many; cdr3_aa: CSASRAGSNYGYTF
j_call: TRBJ2-6; cdr3_length: 12; v_call: TRBV24-1; clone_size: many; cdr3_aa: CATSLGANVLTF
j_call: TRBJ2-2; cdr3_length: 13; v_call: TRBV10-3; clone_size: many; cdr3_aa: CAINEGGTGELFF
j_call: TRBJ2-7; cdr3_length: 15; v_call: TRBV11-2; clone_size: many; cdr3_aa: CASSSLISVLHEQYF
j_call: TRBJ2-2; cdr3_length: 13; v_call: TRBV7-9; clone_size: many; cdr3_aa: CASQTSITGELFF
j_call: TRBJ2-5; cdr3_length: 14; v_call: TRBV9; clone_size: many; cdr3_aa: CASSATGFGETQYF
j_call: TRBJ1-6; cdr3_length: 13; v_call: TRBV20-1; clone_size: many; cdr3_aa: CSARDLYNSPLHF
j_call: TRBJ1-2; cdr3_length: 14; v_call: TRBV7-2; clone_size: -; cdr3_aa: CASSFGVDRRGYTF
j_call: TRBJ1-1; cdr3_length: 15; v_call: TRBV9; clone_size: many; cdr3_aa: CASSVEEYRSTEAFF
j_call: TRBJ1-5; cdr3_length: 16; v_call: TRBV6-1; clone_size: -; cdr3_aa: CASSVTGGYSNQPQHF
j_call: TRBJ2-5; cdr3_length: 15; v_call: TRBV6-5; clone_size: many; cdr3_aa: CASSYSASGEGTQYF
j_call: TRBJ2-5; cdr3_length: 15; v_call: TRBV4-1; clone_size: many; cdr3_aa: CASSQGLAGRKTQYF
j_call: TRBJ1-3; cdr3_length: 17; v_call: TRBV5-1; clone_size: -; cdr3_aa: CASSSGSTGAFGNTIYF
j_call: TRBJ1-1; cdr3_length: 15; v_call: TRBV6-1; clone_size: many; cdr3_aa: CASTSNRGGDTEAFF
j_call: TRBJ2-7; cdr3_length: 13; v_call: TRBV12-3/TRBV12-4; clone_size: -; cdr3_aa: CASSSGSFYEQYF
j_call: TRBJ2-6; cdr3_length: 16; v_call: TRBV18; clone_size: few; cdr3_aa: CASSPRISLGANVLTF
j_call: TRBJ1-1; cdr3_length: 13; v_call: TRBV19; clone_size: many; cdr3_aa: CASSMRTRNEAFF
j_call: TRBJ1-1; cdr3_length: 10; v_call: TRBV28; clone_size: once; cdr3_aa: CASSQMEAFF
j_call: TRBJ2-5; cdr3_length: 13; v_call: TRBV19; clone_size: many; cdr3_aa: CASSIYAQETQYF
j_call: TRBJ2-5; cdr3_length: 16; v_call: TRBV5-4; clone_size: many; cdr3_aa: CASSLVGWTIQETQYF
j_call: TRBJ1-3; cdr3_length: 15; v_call: TRBV14; clone_size: many; cdr3_aa: CASSLSRTAGNTIYF
j_call: TRBJ2-7; cdr3_length: 17; v_call: TRBV10-3; clone_size: many; cdr3_aa: CAISELATGQPTYEQYF
j_call: TRBJ1-2; cdr3_length: 15; v_call: TRBV7-6; clone_size: many; cdr3_aa: CASSRDIRANYGYTF
j_call: TRBJ2-2; cdr3_length: 14; v_call: TRBV19; clone_size: many; cdr3_aa: CASHQLASAGELFF
j_call: TRBJ2-7; cdr3_length: 15; v_call: TRBV24-1; clone_size: many; cdr3_aa: CATSDPQAGSYEQYF
j_call: TRBJ2-7; cdr3_length: 14; v_call: TRBV30; clone_size: -; cdr3_aa: CAWSGREGLYEQYF
j_call: TRBJ2-5; cdr3_length: 15; v_call: TRBV6-5; clone_size: many; cdr3_aa: CASSYDSHGGETQYF
j_call: TRBJ1-2; cdr3_length: 17; v_call: TRBV6-5; clone_size: -; cdr3_aa: CASSYSVNRDISYGYTF
j_call: TRBJ2-7; cdr3_length: 14; v_call: TRBV11-2; clone_size: many; cdr3_aa: CASSLTDDTYEQYF